The 6 T cell receptor beta chains listed next were all sequenced from one sample in a study of blood T cell repertoires in COVID-19. Repertoires were generated with immunoSEQ multiplex PCR, while TCRdb's copy carries only in-frame clones and drops some. The sample consists of 90,000 to 150,000 clones, 79% of them appearing once. The sample consisted of peripheral blood. All receptors come from a woman aged 80 or older with acute or convalescent COVID-19.

This chain uses TRBV7-2 with TRBJ2-3; 9 bases align to TRBD2. CDR1 SGHTA and CDR2 FQGNSA come from the germline V gene. This CDR3 comprises 14 residues. The J segment lost 3 bases and the V segment lost 6 bases, leaving 4 bases of the junction unmatched. CDR3 amino acids: CASSSSGRTDTQYF. CDR3 DNA: TGTGCCAGCAGTAGTAGCGGGAGAACAGATACGCAGTATTTT. Full variable domain (missing parts from reference TRBV7-2 and TRBJ2-3): GAGVSQSPSNKVTEKGKDVELRCDPISGHTALYWYRQSLGQGLEFLIYFQGNSAPDKSGLPSDRFSAERTGGSVSTLTIQRTQQEDSAVYLCASSSSGRTDTQYFGPGTRLTVL.

The chain is built from TRBV29-1 and TRBJ2-7; 7 nucleotides agree with TRBD1. The CDR3 totals 14 residues. CDR1 SQVTM and CDR2 ANQGSEA come from the germline V gene. The V segment lost 5 bases and the J segment 2 bases; nucleotides outside the gene matches: 9. CDR3 DNA: TGCAGCGTTACTAAGGGGGCATCTACCTACGAGCAGTACTTC. This translates into CSVTKGASTYEQYF.

The chain uses TRBV11-2 and TRBJ1-4, with D hard to call. The length of the CDR3 is 14 residues. The V end was cut by 2 bases, the J end by 8 bases, with 12 bases between. Looked up from germline, CDR1 is SGHAT and CDR2 is FQNNGV. The CDR3 region has the DNA TGTGCCAGCAGCTTAATCGGGGTAGGCGAAAAACTGTTTTTT. Protein: CASSLIGVGEKLFF.

V gene TRBV9 combines with J gene TRBJ2-7; weak D call: TRBD1 (6 bases). V was trimmed by 4 bases and J by 2 bases, leaving 13 bases between them. Looked up from germline, CDR1 is SGDLS and CDR2 is YYNGEE. The CDR3 is made up of 14 amino acids. CDR3 sequence (DNA): TGTGCCAGCAGCCCCAGTACAGGGACCTACGAGCAGTACTTC. Its protein is CASSPSTGTYEQYF.

The genes are TRBV30 and TRBJ2-5, with TRBD2 matching 9 bases. With 3 bases clipped from V and 2 bases from J, the junction kept 4 bases outside the gene matches. CDR1 and CDR2 (germline): GTSNPN, SVGIG (reference sequence). The CDR3 runs to 14 residues. CDR3 amino acids: CAWRGGGEQETQYF. The CDR3 DNA follows: TGTGCCTGGAGGGGCGGGGGGGAACAAGAGACCCAGTACTTC.

The gene calls are TRBV30 and TRBJ1-6; 9 positions match TRBD1. This CDR3 has 14 amino acids. Per the germline V gene, CDR1 is GTSNPN and CDR2 is SVGIG (reference sequence). With 3 bases clipped from V and 7 bases from J, the junction kept 4 bases outside the gene matches. CDR3 bases: TGTGCCTGGAGCCGGGACAGGGTGAATTCACCCCTCCACTTT. Amino acid sequence: CAWSRDRVNSPLHF.